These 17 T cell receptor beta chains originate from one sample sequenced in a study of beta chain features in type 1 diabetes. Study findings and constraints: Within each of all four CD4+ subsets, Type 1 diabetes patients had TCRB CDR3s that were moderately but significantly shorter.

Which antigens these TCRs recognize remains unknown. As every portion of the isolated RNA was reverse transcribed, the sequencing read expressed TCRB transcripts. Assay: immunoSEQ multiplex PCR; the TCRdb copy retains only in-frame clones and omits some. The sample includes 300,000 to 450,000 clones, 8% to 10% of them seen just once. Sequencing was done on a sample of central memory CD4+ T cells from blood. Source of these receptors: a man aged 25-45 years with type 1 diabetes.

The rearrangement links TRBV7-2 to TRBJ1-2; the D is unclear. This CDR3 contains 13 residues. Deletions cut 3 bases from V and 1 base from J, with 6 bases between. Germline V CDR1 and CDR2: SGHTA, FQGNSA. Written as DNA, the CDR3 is TGTGCCAGCAGCTTGCAGAATAACTATGGCTACACCTTC. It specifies CASSLQNNYGYTF.

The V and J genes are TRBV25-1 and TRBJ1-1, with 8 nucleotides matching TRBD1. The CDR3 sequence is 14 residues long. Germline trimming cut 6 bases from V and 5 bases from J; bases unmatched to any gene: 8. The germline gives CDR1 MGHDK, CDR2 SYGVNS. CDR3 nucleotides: TGTGCCAGCAGACCTATAGGGACAGGTACTGAAGCTTTCTTT. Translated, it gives CASRPIGTGTEAFF.

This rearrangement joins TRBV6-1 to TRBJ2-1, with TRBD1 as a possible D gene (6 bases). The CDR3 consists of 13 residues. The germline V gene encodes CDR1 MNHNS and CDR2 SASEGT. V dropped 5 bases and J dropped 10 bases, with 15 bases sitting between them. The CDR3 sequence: CASSPGQLGEQFF. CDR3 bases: TGTGCCAGCAGTCCGGGACAACTGGGGGAGCAGTTCTTC.

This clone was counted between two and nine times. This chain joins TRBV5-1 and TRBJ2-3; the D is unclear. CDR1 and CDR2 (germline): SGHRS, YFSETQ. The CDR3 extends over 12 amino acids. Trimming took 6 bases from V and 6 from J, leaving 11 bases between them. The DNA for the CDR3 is TGCGCCAGCACCTCCCAGTCCGATACGCAGTATTTT. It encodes CASTSQSDTQYF.

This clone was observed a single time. In DNA form, the CDR3 reads TGTGCCAGCAGCGCCGGGACAAAATCCTACGAGCAGTACTTC. Protein: CASSAGTKSYEQYF. This chain links TRBV2 with TRBJ2-7; the D gene is possibly TRBD1 (6 bases). Trimming removed 6 bases at V and 1 base at J, with 13 bases between. CDR1 and CDR2 from the germline V gene are SNHLY and FYNNEI. The CDR3 totals 14 residues.

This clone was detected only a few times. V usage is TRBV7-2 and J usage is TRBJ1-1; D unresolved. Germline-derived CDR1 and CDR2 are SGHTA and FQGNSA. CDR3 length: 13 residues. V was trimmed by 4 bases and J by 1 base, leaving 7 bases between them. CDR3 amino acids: CASSSWANTEAFF. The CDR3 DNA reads TGTGCCAGCAGCTCCTGGGCGAACACTGAAGCTTTCTTT.

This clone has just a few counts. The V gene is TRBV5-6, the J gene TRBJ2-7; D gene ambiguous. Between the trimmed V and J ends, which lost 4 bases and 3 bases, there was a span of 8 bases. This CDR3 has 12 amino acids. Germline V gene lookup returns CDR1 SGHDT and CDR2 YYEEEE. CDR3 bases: TGTGCCAGCAGCGCTGCCTTCTACGAGCAGTACTTC. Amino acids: CASSAAFYEQYF.

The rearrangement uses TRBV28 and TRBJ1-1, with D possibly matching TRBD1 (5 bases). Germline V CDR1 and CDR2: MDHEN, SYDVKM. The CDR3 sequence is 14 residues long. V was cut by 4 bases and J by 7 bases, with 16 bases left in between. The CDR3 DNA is TGTGCCAGCAGTTCGGGGGGATATGACGGTGAAGCTTTCTTT. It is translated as CASSSGGYDGEAFF.

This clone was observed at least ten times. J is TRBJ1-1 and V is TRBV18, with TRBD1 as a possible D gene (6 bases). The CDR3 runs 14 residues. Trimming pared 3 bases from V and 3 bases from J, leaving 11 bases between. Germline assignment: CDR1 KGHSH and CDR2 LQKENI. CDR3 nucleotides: TGTGCCAGCTCACCGCCAGGGGTGCACACTGAAGCTTTCTTT. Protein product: CASSPPGVHTEAFF.

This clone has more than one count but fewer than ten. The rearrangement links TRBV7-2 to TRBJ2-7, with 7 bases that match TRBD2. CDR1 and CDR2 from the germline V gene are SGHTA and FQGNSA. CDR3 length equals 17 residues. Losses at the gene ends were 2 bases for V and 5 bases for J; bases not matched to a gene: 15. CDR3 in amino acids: CASSLRVGTTKANEQYF. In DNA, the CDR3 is TGTGCCAGCAGCTTAAGAGTTGGGACTACCAAAGCGAACGAGCAGTACTTC.

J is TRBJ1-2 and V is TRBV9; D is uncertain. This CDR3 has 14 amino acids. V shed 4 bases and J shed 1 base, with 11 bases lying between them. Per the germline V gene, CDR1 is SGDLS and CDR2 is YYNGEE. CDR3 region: CASSPRGHNYGYTF. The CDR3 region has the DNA TGTGCCAGCAGCCCTCGAGGGCATAACTATGGCTACACCTTC.

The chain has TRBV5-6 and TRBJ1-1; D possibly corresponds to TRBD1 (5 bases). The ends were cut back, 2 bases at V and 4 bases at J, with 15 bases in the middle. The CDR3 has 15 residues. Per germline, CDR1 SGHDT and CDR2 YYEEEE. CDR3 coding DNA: TGTGCCAGCAGCTTCCCAGCAGGGTCGAGCACTGAAGCTTTCTTT. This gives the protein CASSFPAGSSTEAFF.

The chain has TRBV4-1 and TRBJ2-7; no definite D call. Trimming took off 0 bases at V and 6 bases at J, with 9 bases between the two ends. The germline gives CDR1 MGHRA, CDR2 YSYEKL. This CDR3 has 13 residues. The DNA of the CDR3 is TGCGCCAGCAGCCAAGAGTTGCAGTTCGAGCAGTACTTC. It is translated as CASSQELQFEQYF.

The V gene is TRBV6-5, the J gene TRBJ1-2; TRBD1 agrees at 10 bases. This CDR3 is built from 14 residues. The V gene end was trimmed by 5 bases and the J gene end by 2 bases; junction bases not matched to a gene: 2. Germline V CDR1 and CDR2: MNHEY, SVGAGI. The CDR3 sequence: CASSGGQGNYGYTF. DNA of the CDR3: TGTGCCAGCAGTGGGGGACAGGGGAACTATGGCTACACCTTC.

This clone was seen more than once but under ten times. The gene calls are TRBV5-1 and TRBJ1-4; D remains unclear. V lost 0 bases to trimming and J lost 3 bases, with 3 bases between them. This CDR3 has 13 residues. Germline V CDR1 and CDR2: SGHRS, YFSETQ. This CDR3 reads CASSLGANEKLFF. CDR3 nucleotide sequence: TGCGCCAGCAGCTTGGGGGCTAATGAAAAACTGTTTTTT.

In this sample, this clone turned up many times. The CDR3 nucleotides read TGTGCCTGCACAGGGGAATACGAGCAGTACTTC. It translates to CACTGEYEQYF. The chain has TRBV25-1 and TRBJ2-7; 7 bases fit TRBD1. The CDR3 sequence is 11 residues long. Germline V gene sequence: CDR1 MGHDK, CDR2 SYGVNS. V dropped 11 bases and J dropped 4; count of bases not matched to a gene: 5.

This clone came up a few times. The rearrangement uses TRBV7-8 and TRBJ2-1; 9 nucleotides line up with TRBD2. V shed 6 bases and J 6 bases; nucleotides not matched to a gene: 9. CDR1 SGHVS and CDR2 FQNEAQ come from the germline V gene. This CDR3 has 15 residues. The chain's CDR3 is CASRPAGGPGNEQFF. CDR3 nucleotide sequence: TGTGCCAGCAGGCCTGCGGGAGGGCCGGGCAATGAGCAGTTCTTC. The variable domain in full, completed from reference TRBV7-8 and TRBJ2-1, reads GAGVSQSPRYKVAKRGQDVALRCDPISGHVSLFWYQQALGQGPEFLTYFQNEAQLDKSGLPSDRFFAERPEGSVSTLKIQRTQQEDSAVYLCASRPAGGPGNEQFFGPGTRLTVL.